Ten or more counts support the clone carrying this T cell receptor beta chain. Its antigen is not known. Germline V CDR1 and CDR2: MDHEN, SYDVKM. Trimming removed 5 bases at V and 4 bases at J, with 14 bases between. The CDR3 consists of 14 residues. Through Arm-PCR of CDR3 regions and iRepertoire HTBI primers, TCR beta libraries were built. Per the study methods: The study identified 50 to 70 TRBV and about 14 TRBJ segments across samples. TCRdb called the multiplex PCR reads again in MiXCR, with one record for every CDR3 protein. The V and J calls follow TCRdb's processing rather than the paper's. Here the sample spans approximately 400,000 distinct CDR3 sequences, less than 25% being singletons. This entry is derived from a study of regulatory T cells in long-lasting Graves disease. Study-level information: Over 5 years of antithyroid drugs with positive TSH receptor antibodies was taken to mean persistent Graves' disease. The study, taken as a whole, reports: Newly diagnosed Graves' patients exceeded persistent ones in TCR diversity.

Time point: persistent/refractory GD, antithyroid drugs over 5 years with positive TRAb. PBMC-derived RNA was used for the TCR library. The sequence was collected from a female donor with Graves disease. The rearrangement joins TRBV28 to TRBJ1-1, with D perhaps matching TRBD1 (6 bases). Sample: peripheral blood mononuclear cells (PBMCs), taken when the disease was refractory, from a patient treated with antithyroid drugs. CDR3 in DNA: TGTGCCAGCAGTATCGATAGGGGGAGCACTGAAGCTTTCTTT. Protein product: CASSIDRGSTEAFF.